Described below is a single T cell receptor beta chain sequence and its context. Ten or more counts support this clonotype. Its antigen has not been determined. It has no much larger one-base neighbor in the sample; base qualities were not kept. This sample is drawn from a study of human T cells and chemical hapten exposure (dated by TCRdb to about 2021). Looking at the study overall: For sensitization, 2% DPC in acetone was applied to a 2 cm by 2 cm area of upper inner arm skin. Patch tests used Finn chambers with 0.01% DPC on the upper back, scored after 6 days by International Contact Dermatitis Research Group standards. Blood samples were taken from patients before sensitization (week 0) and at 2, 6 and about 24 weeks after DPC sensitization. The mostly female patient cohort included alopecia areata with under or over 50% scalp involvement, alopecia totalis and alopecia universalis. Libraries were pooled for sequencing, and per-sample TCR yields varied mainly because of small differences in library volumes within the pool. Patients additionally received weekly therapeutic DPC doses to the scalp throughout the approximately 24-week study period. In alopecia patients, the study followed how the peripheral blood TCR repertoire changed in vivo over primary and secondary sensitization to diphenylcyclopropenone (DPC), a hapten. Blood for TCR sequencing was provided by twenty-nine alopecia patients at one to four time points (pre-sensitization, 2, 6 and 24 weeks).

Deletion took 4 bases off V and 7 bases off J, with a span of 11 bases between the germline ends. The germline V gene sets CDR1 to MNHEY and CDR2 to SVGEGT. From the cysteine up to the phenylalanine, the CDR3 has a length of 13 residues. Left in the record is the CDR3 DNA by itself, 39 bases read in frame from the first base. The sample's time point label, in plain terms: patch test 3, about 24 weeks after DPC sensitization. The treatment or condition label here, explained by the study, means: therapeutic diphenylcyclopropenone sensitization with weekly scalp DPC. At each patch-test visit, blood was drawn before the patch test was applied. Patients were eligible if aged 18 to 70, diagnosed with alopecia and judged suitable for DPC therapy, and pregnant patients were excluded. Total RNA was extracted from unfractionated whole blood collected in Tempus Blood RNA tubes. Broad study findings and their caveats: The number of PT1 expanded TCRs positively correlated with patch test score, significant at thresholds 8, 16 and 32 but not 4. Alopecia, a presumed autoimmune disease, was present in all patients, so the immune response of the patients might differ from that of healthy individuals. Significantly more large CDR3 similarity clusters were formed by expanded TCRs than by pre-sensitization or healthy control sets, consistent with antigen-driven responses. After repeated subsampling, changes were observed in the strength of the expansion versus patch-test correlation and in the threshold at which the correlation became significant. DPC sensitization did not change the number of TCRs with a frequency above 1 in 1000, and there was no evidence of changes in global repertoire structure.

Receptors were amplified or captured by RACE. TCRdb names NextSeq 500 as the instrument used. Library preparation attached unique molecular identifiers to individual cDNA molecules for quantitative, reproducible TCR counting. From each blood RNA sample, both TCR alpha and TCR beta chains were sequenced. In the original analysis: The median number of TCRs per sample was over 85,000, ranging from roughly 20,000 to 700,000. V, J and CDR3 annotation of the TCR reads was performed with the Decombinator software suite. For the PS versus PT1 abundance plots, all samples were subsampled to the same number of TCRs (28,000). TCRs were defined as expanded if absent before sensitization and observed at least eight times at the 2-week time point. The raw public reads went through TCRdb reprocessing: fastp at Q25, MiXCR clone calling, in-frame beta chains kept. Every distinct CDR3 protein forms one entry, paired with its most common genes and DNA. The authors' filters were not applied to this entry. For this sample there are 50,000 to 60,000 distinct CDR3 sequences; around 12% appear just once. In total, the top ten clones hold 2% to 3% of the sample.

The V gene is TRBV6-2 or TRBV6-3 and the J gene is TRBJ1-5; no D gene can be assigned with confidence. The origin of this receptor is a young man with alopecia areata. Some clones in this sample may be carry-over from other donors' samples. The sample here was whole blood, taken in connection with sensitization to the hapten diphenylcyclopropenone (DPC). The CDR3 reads CASSSLLGQPQHF. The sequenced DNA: TGTGCCAGCAGTTCCCTCCTAGGCCAGCCCCAGCATTTT.